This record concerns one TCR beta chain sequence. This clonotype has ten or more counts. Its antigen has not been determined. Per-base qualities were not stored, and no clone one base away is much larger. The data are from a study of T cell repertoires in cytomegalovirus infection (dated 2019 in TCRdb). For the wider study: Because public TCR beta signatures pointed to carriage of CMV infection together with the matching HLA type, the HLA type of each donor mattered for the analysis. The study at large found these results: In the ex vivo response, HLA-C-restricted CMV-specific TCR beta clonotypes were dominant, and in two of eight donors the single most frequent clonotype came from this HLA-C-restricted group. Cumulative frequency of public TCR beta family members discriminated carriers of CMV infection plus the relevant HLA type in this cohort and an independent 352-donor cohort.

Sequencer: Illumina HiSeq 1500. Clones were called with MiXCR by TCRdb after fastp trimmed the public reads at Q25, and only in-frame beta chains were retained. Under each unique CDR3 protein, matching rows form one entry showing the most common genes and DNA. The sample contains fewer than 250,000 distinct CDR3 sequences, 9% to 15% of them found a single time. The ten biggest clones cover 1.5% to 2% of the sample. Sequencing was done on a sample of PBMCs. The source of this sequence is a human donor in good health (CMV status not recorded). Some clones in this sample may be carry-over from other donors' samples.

The DNA sequence is given as TGTGCCAGCAGCCCGGGGGGACGGTCAGATACGCAGTATTTT. This gives the protein CASSPGGRSDTQYF. The rearrangement combines TRBV12-3 or TRBV12-4 with TRBJ2-3; TRBD2 fits 7 bases in the junction. V loses 6 bases at its end and J loses 4 bases; junction bases beyond the gene matches: 7. Including cysteine and phenylalanine, the CDR3 has 14 amino acids. Only the CDR3 portion is preserved as DNA: 42 bases, with reading frame beginning at the first base.